The 17 T cell receptor beta chains in this list originate from one sample, sequenced in a study of blood T cell repertoires in COVID-19. Method: immunoSEQ multiplex PCR; TCRdb's copy keeps in-frame clones and lacks some. The sample carries 150,000 to 200,000 clones, approximately 85% recorded once. Sequenced material: peripheral blood. Every receptor here comes from a woman of 80 years or more with acute or convalescent COVID-19.

This chain uses TRBV7-8 with TRBJ2-7; D is perhaps TRBD2 (5 bases). Trimming removed 5 bases at V and 4 bases at J, with 15 bases between. Germline V CDR1 and CDR2: SGHVS, FQNEAQ. This CDR3 comprises 14 residues. CDR3 coding DNA: TGTGCCAGCAGCCAGCGGCCCCTCTCATACGAGCAGTACTTC. Its protein product is CASSQRPLSYEQYF.

This clone was found once. CDR3 region: CASPWGAYEQYF. The CDR3 bases are TGTGCCAGCCCGTGGGGGGCCTACGAGCAGTACTTC. This rearrangement joins TRBV7-9 to TRBJ2-7; tentatively, D is TRBD2 (6 bases). The CDR3 covers 12 residues. Germline V gene sequence: CDR1 SEHNR, CDR2 FQNEAQ (reference sequence). The ends were cut back, 8 bases at V and 2 bases at J, with 10 bases in the middle.

The chain has TRBV11-2 and TRBJ2-1; TRBD1 matches at 7 bases. CDR1 SGHAT and CDR2 FQNNGV come from the germline V gene. CDR3 length: 17 residues. The junction had 10 bases not matched to a gene; V was cut back by 4 bases and J by 1 base. CDR3 sequence: CASSSPATGRSYNEQFF. CDR3 bases: TGTGCCAGCAGCTCCCCGGCGACAGGGCGATCCTACAATGAGCAGTTCTTC.

The chain recombines TRBV3-1 (or the pseudogene TRBV3-2) with TRBJ1-5; possible D gene TRBD1, 6 bases. Germline loops: CDR1 LGHDT, CDR2 YNNKEL (reference sequence). V lost 4 bases and J 7 bases, leaving 14 bases between the germline ends. The CDR3 extends over 14 amino acids. CDR3 sequence: CASSLGQPGQPQHF. The CDR3 coding sequence is TGTGCCAGCAGCCTAGGACAGCCGGGACAGCCCCAGCATTTT.

This clone was found a few times. The chain uses TRBV19 and TRBJ1-5; D call uncertain. Looked up from germline, CDR1 is LNHDA and CDR2 is SQIVND (reference sequence). The CDR3 loop spans 13 amino acids. Trimming removed 1 base at V and 9 bases at J, with 10 bases between. CDR3 DNA: TGTGCCAGTAGTATAGCGTATGACTCGCCCCAGCATTTT. It encodes CASSIAYDSPQHF. Looking up the rest from reference TRBV19 and TRBJ1-5 gives the full variable domain: DGGITQSPKYLFRKEGQNVTLSCEQNLNHDAMYWYRQDPGQGLRLIYYSQIVNDFQKGDIAEGYSVSREKKESFPLTVTSAQKNPTAFYLCASSIAYDSPQHFGDGTRLSIL.

This sequence joins TRBV3-1 (or the pseudogene TRBV3-2) and TRBJ2-3, with 7 bases aligning to TRBD2. The germline V gene encodes CDR1 LGHDT and CDR2 YNNKEL (reference sequence). Losses at the gene ends were 0 bases for V and 1 base for J; bases not matched to a gene: 4. CDR3 length: 16 residues. CDR3 in amino acids: CASSQEWSGGTDTQYF. The CDR3 DNA follows: TGTGCCAGCAGCCAAGAGTGGAGCGGGGGCACAGATACGCAGTATTTT.

On this clone: The sample contains more than one DNA sequence encoding this CDR3. The chain recombines TRBV27 with TRBJ2-7, with a weak D call TRBD1 (5 bases). Trimming cost V 2 bases and J 2 bases, with 10 bases left between them. This CDR3 contains 14 residues. Germline CDR1 reads MNHEY; CDR2 reads SMNVEV (reference sequence). CDR3 sequence (DNA): TGTGCCAGCAGTTTAAGACAAGGGGCCTACGAGCAGTACTTC. Amino acids: CASSLRQGAYEQYF.

The J gene is TRBJ1-2, the V gene TRBV7-8; D ambiguous. Germline V gene lookup returns CDR1 SGHVS and CDR2 FQNEAQ. This CDR3 comprises 14 residues. Trimming removed 0 bases from V and 0 bases from J, with 5 bases in between. CDR3: CASSLAVSNYGYTF. Here the CDR3 DNA reads TGTGCCAGCAGCTTAGCCGTCTCTAACTATGGCTACACCTTC.

V usage is TRBV5-8 and J usage is TRBJ1-2; D is unclear. The CDR3 is 11 amino acids. Germline CDR1 is SGHTS and CDR2 is YDEGEE. Trimming pared 2 bases from V and 7 bases from J, leaving 6 bases between. CDR3 DNA sequence: TGTGCCAGCAGCTTTGGCATTGGCTACACCTTC. As protein: CASSFGIGYTF.

This chain connects TRBV5-1 to TRBJ2-3; 7 positions match TRBD2. CDR3 size: 15 residues. Germline CDR1 SGHRS, CDR2 YFSETQ. V shed 0 bases, J shed 1 base, and the junction held 2 bases outside the gene matches. This CDR3 reads CASSLGAGGTDTQYF. In nucleotides, the CDR3 is TGCGCCAGCAGCTTGGGTGCGGGAGGCACAGATACGCAGTATTTT. Looking up the rest from reference TRBV5-1 and TRBJ2-3 gives the full variable domain: KAGVTQTPRYLIKTRGQQVTLSCSPISGHRSVSWYQQTPGQGLQFLFEYFSETQRNKGNFPGRFSGRQFSNSRSEMNVSTLELGDSALYLCASSLGAGGTDTQYFGPGTRLTVL.

This chain uses TRBV7-2 with TRBJ1-5; TRBD1 agrees at 8 bases. Per germline, CDR1 SGHTA and CDR2 FQGNSA. The CDR3 totals 16 residues. V trimming: 5 bases; J trimming: 0 bases; junction bases outside the gene matches: 6. In nucleotides, the CDR3 is TGTGCCAGCAGCACCCGGACAGGGAATAGCAATCAGCCCCAGCATTTT. It specifies CASSTRTGNSNQPQHF.

The genes are TRBV15 and TRBJ1-1; TRBD1 is a possible D gene (5 bases). Germline V gives CDR1 LNHNV, CDR2 YYDKDF (reference sequence). V was shortened by 3 bases and J by 0 bases, with 8 bases between the two germline ends. The CDR3 is 14 residues long. The CDR3 DNA reads as TGTGCCACCAGCAGGGAGGGGATGAACACTGAAGCTTTCTTT. This translates into CATSREGMNTEAFF.

The V gene is TRBV12-5, the J gene TRBJ2-1, with a tentative D call TRBD2 (6 bases). The CDR3 is made up of 12 amino acids. Germline CDR1 LGHNT, CDR2 FRNRAP. V lost 6 bases and J lost 4, with 7 bases in between. In DNA form, the CDR3 reads TGTGCTAGTGGGGGGAGGTACAATGAGCAGTTCTTC. Protein sequence: CASGGRYNEQFF.

For the CDR3, the DNA is TGTGCCAGTAGTCTGGATCTAGCGGGCCCCTACGAGCAGTACTTC. It translates to CASSLDLAGPYEQYF. V usage is TRBV19 and J usage is TRBJ2-7; 8 nucleotides line up with TRBD2. Unmatched junction bases numbered 8, after V lost 5 bases and J lost 2 bases. The CDR3 totals 15 residues. Germline-derived CDR1 and CDR2 are LNHDA and SQIVND (reference sequence). Full variable domain (outside the CDR3, taken from reference TRBV19 and TRBJ2-7): DGGITQSPKYLFRKEGQNVTLSCEQNLNHDAMYWYRQDPGQGLRLIYYSQIVNDFQKGDIAEGYSVSREKKESFPLTVTSAQKNPTAFYLCASSLDLAGPYEQYFGPGTRLTVT.

The CDR3 DNA is TGTGCCAGCAGCTTGCGGGGGGCTGGCGAGACCCAGTACTTC. It encodes CASSLRGAGETQYF. This chain links TRBV5-8 with TRBJ2-5; TRBD2 might be the D (7 bases). This CDR3 is 14 amino acids long. Trimming cost V 1 base and J 5 bases, with 12 bases left between them. The germline gives CDR1 SGHTS, CDR2 YDEGEE. Variable domain in full (rest from reference TRBV5-8 and TRBJ2-5): EAGVTQSPTHLIKTRGQQATLRCSPISGHTSVYWYQQALGLGLQFLLWYDEGEERNRGNFPPRFSGRQFPNYSSELNVNALELEDSALYLCASSLRGAGETQYFGPGTRLLVL.

This sequence joins TRBV3-1 (or the pseudogene TRBV3-2) and TRBJ2-3, with 7 positions matching TRBD2. CDR1 LGHDT and CDR2 YNNKEL come from the germline V gene (reference sequence). The V gene end was trimmed by 4 bases and the J gene end by 3 bases; junction bases not matched to a gene: 7. The CDR3 consists of 15 residues. The CDR3: CASSPEPGGTDTQYF. Written as DNA, the CDR3 is TGTGCCAGCAGCCCCGAACCGGGAGGAACAGATACGCAGTATTTT.

The rearrangement links TRBV6-1 to TRBJ1-1; TRBD1 is a possible D gene (5 bases). The germline V and J ends were trimmed by 3 bases and 8 bases, with 13 bases remaining between them. Per germline, CDR1 MNHNS and CDR2 SASEGT. This CDR3 spans 13 amino acids. The CDR3, as DNA: TGTGCCAGCAGTGAGAGTCAGGGCTTAGAAGCTTTCTTT. This codes for CASSESQGLEAFF.